This TCR beta chain comes out of a study of human T cells and chemical hapten exposure. Across the whole study: Throughout a study of approximately 25 weeks, patients underwent weekly scalp administration of diphenylcyclopropenone doses.

Study-level results: Expanded TCR sets contained significantly more large CDR3 similarity clusters than controls.

Turning to this clonotype: Its antigen remains unknown.

Noted time point: patch test 1, 2 weeks after DPC sensitization. Treatment of the sample: therapeutic diphenylcyclopropenone sensitization with weekly scalp DPC. Venepuncture was done earlier than the placement of each patch test. The CDR3 loop spans 14 amino acids. Germline V gene sequence: CDR1 SGHVS, CDR2 FQNEAQ. V lost 1 base, J lost 2 bases, and 1 base stayed unmatched. TCRdb independently ran MiXCR on the RACE reads; one entry per CDR3 protein. The data contain approximately 49,000 distinct CDR3 sequences, about 10% of them singletons. The material sequenced was whole blood, taken in connection with sensitization to the hapten diphenylcyclopropenone (DPC). This receptor was obtained from a woman aged 45-60 years with alopecia areata. Some clones in this sample may be carry-over from other donors' samples. The J gene is TRBJ2-5, the V gene TRBV7-8; 7 nucleotides match TRBD2. Here the CDR3 DNA reads TGTGCCAGCAGCTTAGTGGGGGGGCAAGAGACCCAGTACTTC. Translated, it gives CASSLVGGQETQYF.